Sequencing of this TCR beta chain was carried out in a study of blood T cell repertoires in COVID-19. Turning to the study itself: Acute-phase and convalescent COVID-19 samples originated in the United States, Italy and Spain. In each case, the material was cDNA or gDNA derived from T cells, B-cell-depleted T cells, or PBMCs.

During active infection, Seattle patients enrolled and were then monitored through disease. This CDR3 has 14 residues. V dropped 0 bases and J dropped 4 bases, with 9 bases sitting between them. CDR1 LGHDT and CDR2 YNNKEL come from the germline V gene (reference sequence). Under the authors' procedure: Quantification of nucleated cells was approximated via reference gene primer amplification. Libraries were prepared by immunoSEQ multiplex PCR; TCRdb keeps only in-frame clonotypes and omits some of them. Clonal size and the V and J genes are those of that table, whereas D and trimming came from the DNA. The sample records about 320,000 clones, around 89% being singletons.

The chain recombines TRBV3-1 (or the pseudogene TRBV3-2) with TRBJ1-2, with no clear D. The source of this sequence is a woman aged 25 to 39 with COVID-19, enrolled during active disease. Sequenced sample: peripheral blood. The CDR3 nucleotides are TGTGCCAGCAGCCAAGACAGGAGGACCTATGGCTACACCTTC. Amino acids: CASSQDRRTYGYTF.